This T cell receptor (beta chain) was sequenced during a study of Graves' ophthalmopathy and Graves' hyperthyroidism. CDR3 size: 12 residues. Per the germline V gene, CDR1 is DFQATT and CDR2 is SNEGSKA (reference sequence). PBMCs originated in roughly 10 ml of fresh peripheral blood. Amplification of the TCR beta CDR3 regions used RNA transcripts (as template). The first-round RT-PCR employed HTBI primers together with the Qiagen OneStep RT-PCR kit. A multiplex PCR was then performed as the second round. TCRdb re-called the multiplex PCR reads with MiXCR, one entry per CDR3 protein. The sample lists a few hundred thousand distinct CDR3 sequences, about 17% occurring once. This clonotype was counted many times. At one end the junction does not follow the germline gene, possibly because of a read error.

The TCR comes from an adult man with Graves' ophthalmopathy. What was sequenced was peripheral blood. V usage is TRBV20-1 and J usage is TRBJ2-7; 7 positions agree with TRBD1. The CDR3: CSARVQGREQYF. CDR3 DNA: TGCAGTGCTAGGGTACAGGGGAGAGAGCAATACTTC.